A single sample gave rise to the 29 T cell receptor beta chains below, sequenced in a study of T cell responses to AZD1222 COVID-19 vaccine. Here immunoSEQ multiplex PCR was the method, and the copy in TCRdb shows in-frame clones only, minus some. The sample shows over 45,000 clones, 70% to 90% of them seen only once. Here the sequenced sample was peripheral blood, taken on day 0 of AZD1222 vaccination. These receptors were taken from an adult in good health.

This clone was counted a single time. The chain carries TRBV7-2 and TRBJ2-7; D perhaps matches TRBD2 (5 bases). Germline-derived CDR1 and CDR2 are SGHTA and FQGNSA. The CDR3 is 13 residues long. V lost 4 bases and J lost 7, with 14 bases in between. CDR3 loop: CASSSTRGSEQYF. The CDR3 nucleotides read TGTGCCAGCAGCTCCACCCGGGGTAGTGAGCAGTACTTC.

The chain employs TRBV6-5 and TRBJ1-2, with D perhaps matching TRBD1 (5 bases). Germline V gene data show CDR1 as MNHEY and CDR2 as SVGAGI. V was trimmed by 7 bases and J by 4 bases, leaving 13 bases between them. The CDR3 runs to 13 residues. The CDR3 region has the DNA TGTGCCAGCACCAACAGGCGTGGCTATGGCTACACCTTC. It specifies CASTNRRGYGYTF.

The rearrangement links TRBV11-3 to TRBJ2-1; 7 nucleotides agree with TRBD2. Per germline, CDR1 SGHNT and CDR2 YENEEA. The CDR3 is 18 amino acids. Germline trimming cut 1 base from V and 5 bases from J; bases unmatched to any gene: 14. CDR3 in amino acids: CASSLAQGGSVWHNEQFF. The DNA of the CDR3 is TGTGCCAGCAGCTTAGCTCAGGGAGGGTCGGTCTGGCACAATGAGCAGTTCTTC.

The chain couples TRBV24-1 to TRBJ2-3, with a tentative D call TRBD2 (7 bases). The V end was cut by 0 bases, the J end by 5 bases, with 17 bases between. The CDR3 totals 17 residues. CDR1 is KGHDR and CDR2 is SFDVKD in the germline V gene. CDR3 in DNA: TGTGCCACCAGTGATTTGGTCTGGGGGGGGCAAGGAGATACGCAGTATTTT. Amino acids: CATSDLVWGGQGDTQYF.

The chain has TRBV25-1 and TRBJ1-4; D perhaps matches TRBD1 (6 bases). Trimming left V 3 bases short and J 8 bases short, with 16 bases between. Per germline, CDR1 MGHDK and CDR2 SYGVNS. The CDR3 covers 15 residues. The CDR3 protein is CASSEFQGSREKLFF. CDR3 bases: TGTGCCAGCAGTGAGTTTCAGGGGTCCAGGGAAAAACTGTTTTTT.

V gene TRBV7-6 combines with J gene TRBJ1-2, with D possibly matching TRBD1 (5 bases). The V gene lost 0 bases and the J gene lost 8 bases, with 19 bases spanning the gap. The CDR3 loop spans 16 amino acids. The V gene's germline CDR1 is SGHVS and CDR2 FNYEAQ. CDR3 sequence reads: CASSLAGEGTLGGYTF. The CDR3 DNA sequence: TGTGCCAGCAGCTTAGCGGGGGAGGGGACCCTGGGAGGCTACACCTTC.

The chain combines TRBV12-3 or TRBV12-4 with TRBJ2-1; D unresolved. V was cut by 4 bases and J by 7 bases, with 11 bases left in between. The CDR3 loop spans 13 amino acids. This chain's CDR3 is CASSSIVGNEQFF. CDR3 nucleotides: TGTGCCAGCAGTTCCATTGTTGGGAATGAGCAGTTCTTC.

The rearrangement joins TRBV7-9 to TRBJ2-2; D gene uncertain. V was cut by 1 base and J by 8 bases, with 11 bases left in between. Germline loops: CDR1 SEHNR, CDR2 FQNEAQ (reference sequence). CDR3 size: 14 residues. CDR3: CASSLGTAWGELFF. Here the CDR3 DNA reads TGTGCCAGCAGCTTAGGAACAGCCTGGGGGGAGCTGTTTTTT.

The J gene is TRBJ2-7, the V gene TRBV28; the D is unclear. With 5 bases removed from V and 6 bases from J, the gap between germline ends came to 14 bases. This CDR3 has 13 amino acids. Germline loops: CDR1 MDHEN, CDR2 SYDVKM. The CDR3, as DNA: TGTGCCAGCAGTGGACCCACGCCCCTCGAGCAGTACTTC. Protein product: CASSGPTPLEQYF.

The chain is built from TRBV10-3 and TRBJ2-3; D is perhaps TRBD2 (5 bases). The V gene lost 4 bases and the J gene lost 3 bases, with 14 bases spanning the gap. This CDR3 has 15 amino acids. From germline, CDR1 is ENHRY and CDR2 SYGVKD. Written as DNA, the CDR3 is TGTGCCATCAGTGGGGCCCGGGGAGTTACAGATACGCAGTATTTT. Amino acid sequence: CAISGARGVTDTQYF.

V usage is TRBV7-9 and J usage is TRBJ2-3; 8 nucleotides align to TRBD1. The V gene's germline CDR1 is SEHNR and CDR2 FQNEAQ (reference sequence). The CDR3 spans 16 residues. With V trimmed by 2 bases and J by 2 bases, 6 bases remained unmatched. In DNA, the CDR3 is TGTGCCAGCAGCTTATCTCCGACAGGGGCCACAGATACGCAGTATTTT. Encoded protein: CASSLSPTGATDTQYF.

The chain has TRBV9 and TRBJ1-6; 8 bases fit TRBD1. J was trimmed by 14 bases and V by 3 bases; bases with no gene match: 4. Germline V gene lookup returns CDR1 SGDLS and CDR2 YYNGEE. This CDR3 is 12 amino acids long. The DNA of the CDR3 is TGTGCCAGCAGCGGACAGGGGAGAGCCCTCCACTTT. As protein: CASSGQGRALHF.

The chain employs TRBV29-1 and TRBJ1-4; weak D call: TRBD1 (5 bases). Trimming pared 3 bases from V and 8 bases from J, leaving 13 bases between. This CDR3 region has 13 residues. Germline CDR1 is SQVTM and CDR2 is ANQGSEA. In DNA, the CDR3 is TGCAGCGTTGATGGGGCAGGGAGCGAAAAACTGTTTTTT. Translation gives CSVDGAGSEKLFF.

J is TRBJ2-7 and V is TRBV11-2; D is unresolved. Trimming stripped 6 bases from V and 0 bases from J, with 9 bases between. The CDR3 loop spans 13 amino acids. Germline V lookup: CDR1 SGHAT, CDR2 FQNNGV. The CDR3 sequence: CASRDRASYEQYF. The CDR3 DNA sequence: TGTGCCAGCAGGGACCGTGCCTCCTACGAGCAGTACTTC. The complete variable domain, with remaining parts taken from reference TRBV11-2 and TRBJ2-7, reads EAGVAQSPRYKIIEKRQSVAFWCNPISGHATLYWYQQILGQGPKLLIQFQNNGVVDDSQLPKDRFSAERLKGVDSTLKIQPAKLEDSAVYLCASRDRASYEQYFGPGTRLTVT.

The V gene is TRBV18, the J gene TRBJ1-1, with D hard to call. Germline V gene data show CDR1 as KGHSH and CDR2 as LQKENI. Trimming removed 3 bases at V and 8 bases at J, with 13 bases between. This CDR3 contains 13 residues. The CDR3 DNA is TGTGCCAGCTCACCTCAGGACCGGGGAGAAGCTTTCTTT. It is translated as CASSPQDRGEAFF.

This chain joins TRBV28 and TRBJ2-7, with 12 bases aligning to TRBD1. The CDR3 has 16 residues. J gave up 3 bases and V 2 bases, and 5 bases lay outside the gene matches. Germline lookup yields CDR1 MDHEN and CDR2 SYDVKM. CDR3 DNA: TGTGCCAGCAGTTTAATGGGGACAGGGGGCAACTACGAGCAGTACTTC. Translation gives CASSLMGTGGNYEQYF.

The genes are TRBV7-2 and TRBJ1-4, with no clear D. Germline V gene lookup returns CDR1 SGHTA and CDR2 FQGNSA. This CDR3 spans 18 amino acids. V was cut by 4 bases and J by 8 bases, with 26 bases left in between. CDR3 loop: CASSSSSEFGLSREKLFF. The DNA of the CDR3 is TGTGCCAGCAGCTCCAGCTCAGAATTCGGGTTATCCAGGGAAAAACTGTTTTTT. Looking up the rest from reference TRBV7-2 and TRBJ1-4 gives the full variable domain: GAGVSQSPSNKVTEKGKDVELRCDPISGHTALYWYRQSLGQGLEFLIYFQGNSAPDKSGLPSDRFSAERTGGSVSTLTIQRTQQEDSAVYLCASSSSSEFGLSREKLFFGSGTQLSVL.

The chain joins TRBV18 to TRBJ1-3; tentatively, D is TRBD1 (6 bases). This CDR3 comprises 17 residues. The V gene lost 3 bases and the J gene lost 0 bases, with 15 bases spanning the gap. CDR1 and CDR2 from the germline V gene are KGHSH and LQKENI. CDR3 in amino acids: CASSPTGSPFSGNTIYF. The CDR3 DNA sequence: TGTGCCAGCTCACCGACAGGTTCCCCTTTCTCTGGAAACACCATATATTTT.

CDR3 region: CASSLNSGGYYEQYF. The CDR3 region has the DNA TGTGCCAGCAGCTTAAATAGCGGGGGTTACTACGAGCAGTACTTC. The V call is TRBV7-3, the J call TRBJ2-7; TRBD2 matches 9 bases. The CDR3 is 15 residues long. The germline CDR1 and CDR2 sequences are SGHTA and FQGTGA. After removal of 1 base from V and 3 bases from J, the junction contained 4 bases not matched to a gene. Full variable domain (remainder filled in from reference TRBV7-3 and TRBJ2-7): GAGVSQTPSNKVTEKGKYVELRCDPISGHTALYWYRQSLGQGPEFLIYFQGTGAADDSGLPNDRFFAVRPEGSVSTLKIQRTERGDSAVYLCASSLNSGGYYEQYFGPGTRLTVT.

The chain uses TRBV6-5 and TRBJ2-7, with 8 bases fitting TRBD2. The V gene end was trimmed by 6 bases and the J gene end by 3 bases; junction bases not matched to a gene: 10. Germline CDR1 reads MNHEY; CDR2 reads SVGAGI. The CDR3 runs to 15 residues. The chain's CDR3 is CASSRLGGGSYEQYF. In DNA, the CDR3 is TGTGCCAGCAGCCGTCTTGGCGGGGGGAGCTACGAGCAGTACTTC.

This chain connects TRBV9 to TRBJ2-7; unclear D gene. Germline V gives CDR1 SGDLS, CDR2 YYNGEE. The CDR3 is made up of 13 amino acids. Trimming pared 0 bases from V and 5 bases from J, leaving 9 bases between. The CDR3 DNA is TGTGCCAGCAGCGTAGCGTACGGAGACGAGCAGTACTTC. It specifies CASSVAYGDEQYF.

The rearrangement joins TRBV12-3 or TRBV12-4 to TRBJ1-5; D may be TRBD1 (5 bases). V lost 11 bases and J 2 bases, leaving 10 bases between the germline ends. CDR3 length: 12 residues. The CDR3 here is CACRGGNQPQHF. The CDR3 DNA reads TGTGCCTGCCGGGGGGGCAATCAGCCCCAGCATTTT.

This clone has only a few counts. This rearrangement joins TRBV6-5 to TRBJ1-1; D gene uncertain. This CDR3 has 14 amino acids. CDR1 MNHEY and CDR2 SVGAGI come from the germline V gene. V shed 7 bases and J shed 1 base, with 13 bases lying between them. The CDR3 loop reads CASNLRSTNTEAFF. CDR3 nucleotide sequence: TGTGCCAGCAACCTCAGGTCTACGAACACTGAAGCTTTCTTT.

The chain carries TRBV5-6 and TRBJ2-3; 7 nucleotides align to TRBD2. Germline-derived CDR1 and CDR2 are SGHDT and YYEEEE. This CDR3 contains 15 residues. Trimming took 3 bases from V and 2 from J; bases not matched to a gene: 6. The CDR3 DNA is TGTGCCAGCAGCTACCCAGCGGGGATCACAGATACGCAGTATTTT. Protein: CASSYPAGITDTQYF.

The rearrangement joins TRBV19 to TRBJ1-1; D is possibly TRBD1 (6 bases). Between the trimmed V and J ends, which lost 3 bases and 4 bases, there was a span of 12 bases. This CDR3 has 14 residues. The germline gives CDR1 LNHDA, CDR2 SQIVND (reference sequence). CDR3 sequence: CASSIGQIRTEAFF. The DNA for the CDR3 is TGTGCCAGTAGTATTGGACAGATTCGCACTGAAGCTTTCTTT.

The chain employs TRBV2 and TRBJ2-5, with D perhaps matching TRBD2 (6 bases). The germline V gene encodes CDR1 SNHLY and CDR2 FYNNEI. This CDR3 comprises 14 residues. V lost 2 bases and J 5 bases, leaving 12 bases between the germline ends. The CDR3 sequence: CASSESEGRETQYF. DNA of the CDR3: TGTGCCAGCAGTGAATCGGAGGGGAGGGAGACCCAGTACTTC.

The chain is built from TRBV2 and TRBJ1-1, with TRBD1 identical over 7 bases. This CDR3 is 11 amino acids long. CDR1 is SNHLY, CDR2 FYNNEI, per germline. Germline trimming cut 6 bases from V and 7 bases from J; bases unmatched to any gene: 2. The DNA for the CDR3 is TGTGCCAGCAGGGGGGACAGTGAAGCTTTCTTT. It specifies CASRGDSEAFF.

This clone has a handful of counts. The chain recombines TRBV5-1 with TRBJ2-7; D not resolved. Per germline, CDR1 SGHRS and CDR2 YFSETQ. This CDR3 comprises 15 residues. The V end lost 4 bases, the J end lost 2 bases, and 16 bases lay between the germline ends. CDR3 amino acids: CASSLISPFAYEQYF. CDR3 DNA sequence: TGCGCCAGCAGCCTGATAAGTCCGTTCGCCTACGAGCAGTACTTC.

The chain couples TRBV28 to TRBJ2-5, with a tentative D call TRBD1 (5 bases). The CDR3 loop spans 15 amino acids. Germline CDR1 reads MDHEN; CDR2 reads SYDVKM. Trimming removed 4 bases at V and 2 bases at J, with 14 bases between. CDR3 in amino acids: CASSSGLGAQETQYF. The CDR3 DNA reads TGTGCCAGCAGTTCAGGGTTGGGTGCGCAAGAGACCCAGTACTTC.